A single sample gave rise to the 23 T cell receptor beta chains below, sequenced in a study of graft-versus-host responses after intestinal transplantation. The protocol was immunoSEQ multiplex PCR, while the TCRdb copy is restricted to in-frame clones and leaves out a portion. This table has 15,000 to 17,000 clones, around two thirds appearing once. Once graft tissue had been processed, intraepithelial and lamina propria lymphocytes were released. Sequenced material: ileum tissue, taken 14 days after transplant. Receptor source: a human patient who received an intestinal transplant, so some T cells may come from the graft donor.

This clone was found a few times. The gene calls are TRBV7-3 and TRBJ2-1, with D possibly called TRBD1 or TRBD2 (5 bases each). The CDR3 is 14 amino acids. The V and J ends lost 5 bases and 4 bases respectively, with 12 bases between them. Germline-derived CDR1 and CDR2 are SGHTA and FQGTGA. The CDR3 region is CASSLRGAYNEQFF. The DNA for the CDR3 is TGTGCCAGCAGCCTCCGGGGCGCGTACAATGAGCAGTTCTTC.

This clone has a handful of counts. V usage is TRBV5-1 and J usage is TRBJ1-2; TRBD1 is a possible D gene (6 bases). V was pared by 0 bases and J by 4 bases, with 13 bases between. The CDR3 sequence is 15 residues long. CDR1 and CDR2 from the germline V gene are SGHRS and YFSETQ. The CDR3 loop reads CASSLAGGGLYGYTF. The CDR3 nucleotides are TGCGCCAGCAGCTTGGCGGGTGGGGGCCTCTATGGCTACACCTTC.

This sequence joins TRBV29-1 and TRBJ2-7; the match to TRBD2 covers 12 bases. There are 14 residues in the CDR3. CDR1 and CDR2 from the germline V gene are SQVTM and ANQGSEA. V was pared by 6 bases and J by 0 bases, with 3 bases of the junction left unmatched. The CDR3 protein is CSVASGRASYEQYF. CDR3 nucleotide sequence: TGCAGCGTGGCTAGCGGGAGGGCCTCCTACGAGCAGTACTTC.

This sequence joins TRBV6-5 and TRBJ2-3; D unresolved. CDR1 and CDR2 from the germline V gene are MNHEY and SVGAGI. The CDR3 sequence is 11 residues long. V gave up 8 bases and J gave up 7 bases, with 10 bases separating them. In nucleotides, the CDR3 is TGTGCCAGCTCCCTAGGAAATACGCAGTATTTT. Amino acid sequence: CASSLGNTQYF.

Only a few counts were recorded for this clone. V is TRBV6-1 and J is TRBJ1-6, with D perhaps matching TRBD1 (5 bases). This CDR3 is built from 13 residues. Looked up from germline, CDR1 is MNHNS and CDR2 is SASEGT. V was shortened by 6 bases and J by 10 bases, with 13 bases between the two germline ends. The CDR3 DNA is TGTGCCAGCAGCGGAGACAGAGCGTCACCCCTCCACTTT. Protein: CASSGDRASPLHF.

As DNA, the CDR3 is TGTGCTAGTGGTTTGCCACACCGCATCGGGGGACAAGAGACCCAGTACTTC. Translating it yields CASGLPHRIGGQETQYF. The chain combines TRBV12-5 with TRBJ2-5, with a possible D match to TRBD2 (6 bases). V lost 2 bases and J lost 2, with 18 bases in between. Germline CDR1 LGHNT, CDR2 FRNRAP. The CDR3 has 17 residues.

V is TRBV9 and J is TRBJ1-3; no definite D call. The germline CDR1 and CDR2 sequences are SGDLS and YYNGEE. Trimming took off 0 bases at V and 4 bases at J, with 5 bases between the two ends. The CDR3 covers 13 residues. CDR3 in amino acids: CASSVEGGNTIYF. The CDR3 coding sequence is TGTGCCAGCAGCGTAGAAGGGGGAAACACCATATATTTT.

This clone occurred a few times. The genes are TRBV5-1 and TRBJ1-1; tentatively, D is TRBD1 (5 bases). V gave up 4 bases and J gave up 1 base, with 14 bases separating them. The germline V gene has CDR1 SGHRS and CDR2 YFSETQ. This CDR3 region has 15 residues. CDR3 DNA sequence: TGCGCCAGCAGCCCGGCGGGGCTGCGGAACACTGAAGCTTTCTTT. Its translation is CASSPAGLRNTEAFF.

This clone has a handful of counts. V is TRBV30 and J is TRBJ1-2; no clear D. With 2 bases removed from V and 4 bases from J, the gap between germline ends came to 11 bases. CDR1 and CDR2 (germline): GTSNPN, SVGIG (reference sequence). The CDR3 has 13 residues. As DNA, the CDR3 is TGTGCCTGGAGTCCGGACGATCGCTATGGCTACACCTTC. Protein product: CAWSPDDRYGYTF.

The chain has TRBV7-9 and TRBJ2-4; D call uncertain. Germline values: CDR1 SEHNR, CDR2 FQNEAQ (reference sequence). The ends were cut back, 2 bases at V and 0 bases at J, with 8 bases in the middle. The CDR3 runs 15 residues. The CDR3 DNA reads as TGTGCCAGCAGCTTAACGGAAATAGCCAAAAACATTCAGTACTTC. It encodes CASSLTEIAKNIQYF.

V gene TRBV11-1 combines with J gene TRBJ2-3; D remains ambiguous. Between the trimmed V and J ends, which lost 1 base and 0 bases, there was a span of 11 bases. The germline V gene has CDR1 SGHAT and CDR2 FQDESV (reference sequence). The CDR3 loop spans 16 amino acids. The CDR3 nucleotides read TGTGCCAGCAGCTTAGTCAGCACAGCTAGCACAGATACGCAGTATTTT. Translated: CASSLVSTASTDTQYF.

This clone was seen once. CDR3 DNA: TGCAGCGTCGAGCCCTGGCCTTCAATGAACACTGAAGCTTTCTTT. Encoded protein: CSVEPWPSMNTEAFF. The chain employs TRBV29-1 and TRBJ1-1; no firm D call. Germline CDR1 SQVTM, CDR2 ANQGSEA. V was pared by 6 bases and J by 0 bases, with 17 bases between. The CDR3 contains 15 residues.

This clone was counted only a few times. This chain links TRBV27 with TRBJ2-7; D remains ambiguous. Trimming left V 5 bases short and J 4 bases short, with 6 bases between. CDR1 is MNHEY, CDR2 SMNVEV, per germline (reference sequence). This CDR3 has 11 residues. CDR3 sequence reads: CASSIGYEQYF. DNA of the CDR3: TGTGCCAGCAGTATAGGATACGAGCAGTACTTC.

This clone has just a few counts. The chain recombines TRBV27 with TRBJ1-5, with no clear D. The germline V gene has CDR1 MNHEY and CDR2 SMNVEV (reference sequence). V was pared by 3 bases and J by 1 base, with 4 bases between. There are 13 residues in the CDR3. The CDR3 nucleotides are TGTGCCAGCAGTTTGGACAGCAATCAGCCCCAGCATTTT. Encoded protein: CASSLDSNQPQHF.

Regarding this clone: A junction boundary mismatches the germline segment, possibly from a read error. The gene calls are TRBV13 and TRBJ2-7, with TRBD2 matching over 14 bases. The germline gives CDR1 PRHDT, CDR2 FYEKMQ (reference sequence). This CDR3 has 14 residues. CDR3 sequence: CASSLGLAGGEQYF. The CDR3, as DNA: TGTGCCAGCAGCCTAGGACTAGCGGGAGGCGAGCAGTACTTC.

The chain has TRBV2 and TRBJ2-5, with D possibly TRBD1 on 6 matching bases. Looked up from germline, CDR1 is SNHLY and CDR2 is FYNNEI. The V end was cut by 8 bases, the J end by 2 bases, with 15 bases between. The CDR3 sequence is 14 residues long. The CDR3 is CASADGGVQETQYF. CDR3 in DNA: TGTGCCAGCGCCGATGGGGGCGTACAAGAGACCCAGTACTTC.

This clone was seen only once. The V gene is TRBV6-1, the J gene TRBJ2-3, with TRBD2 matching 16 bases. CDR3 length: 15 residues. The V segment lost 6 bases and the J segment 3 bases; nucleotides outside the gene matches: 0. CDR1 MNHNS and CDR2 SASEGT come from the germline V gene. CDR3 residues: CASRGLAGGTDTQYF. Written as DNA, the CDR3 is TGTGCCAGCAGGGGACTAGCGGGAGGGACAGATACGCAGTATTTT.

The chain employs TRBV5-4 and TRBJ2-3; 9 bases line up with TRBD2. Germline CDR1 and CDR2: SGHNT and YYREEE (reference sequence). The CDR3 sequence is 15 residues long. Losses at the gene ends were 4 bases for V and 1 base for J; bases not matched to a gene: 4. The CDR3 DNA sequence: TGTGCCAGCAGCGGATTAGCGGGAGGCACAGATACGCAGTATTTT. Protein: CASSGLAGGTDTQYF.

By proportion, this clone is medium-sized. The rearrangement uses TRBV11-2 and TRBJ1-2, with a possible D match to TRBD1 (6 bases). Trimming removed 5 bases from V and 2 bases from J, with 15 bases in between. This CDR3 has 15 residues. Germline V lookup: CDR1 SGHAT, CDR2 FQNNGV. The CDR3 spells CASSAGRTVNYGYTF. The CDR3 coding sequence is TGTGCCAGCAGCGCAGGCCGGACAGTGAACTATGGCTACACCTTC.

This rearrangement joins TRBV11-3 to TRBJ2-5; TRBD1 might be the D (6 bases). Between the trimmed V and J ends, which lost 0 bases and 5 bases, there was a span of 13 bases. Per the germline V gene, CDR1 is SGHNT and CDR2 is YENEEA. There are 15 residues in the CDR3. The chain's CDR3 is CASSLEGARRETQYF. The DNA for the CDR3 is TGTGCCAGCAGCTTAGAGGGGGCGCGCCGGGAGACCCAGTACTTC.

The CDR3 coding sequence is TGCGCCAGCAGCTTGGAGGGAGACACCATATATTTT. It yields the protein CASSLEGDTIYF. The gene calls are TRBV5-1 and TRBJ1-3; D gene ambiguous. V lost 0 bases to trimming and J lost 8 bases, with 6 bases between them. Germline V CDR1 and CDR2: SGHRS, YFSETQ. CDR3 size: 12 residues.

The chain carries TRBV2 and TRBJ2-5; 10 bases match TRBD2. Unmatched junction bases numbered 3, after V lost 5 bases and J lost 3 bases. CDR3 length: 14 residues. Germline-derived CDR1 and CDR2 are SNHLY and FYNNEI. The CDR3 sequence is CASSSGGAEETQYF. CDR3 coding DNA: TGTGCCAGCAGTAGCGGGGGGGCCGAAGAGACCCAGTACTTC.

The sample holds a few counts of this clone. The DNA of the CDR3 is TGTGCCAGCAGCGTAGAACGGAATCATTCACCCCTCCACTTT. It is translated as CASSVERNHSPLHF. The chain carries TRBV9 and TRBJ1-6; the D is unclear. The CDR3 is made up of 14 amino acids. The germline CDR1 and CDR2 sequences are SGDLS and YYNGEE. V gave up 0 bases and J gave up 8 bases, with 9 bases separating them. The full variable domain, with the rest looked up from reference TRBV9 and TRBJ1-6, is DSGVTQTPKHLITATGQRVTLRCSPRSGDLSVYWYQQSLDQGLQFLIQYYNGEERAKGNILERFSAQQFPDLHSELNLSSLELGDSALYFCASSVERNHSPLHFGNGTRLTVT.